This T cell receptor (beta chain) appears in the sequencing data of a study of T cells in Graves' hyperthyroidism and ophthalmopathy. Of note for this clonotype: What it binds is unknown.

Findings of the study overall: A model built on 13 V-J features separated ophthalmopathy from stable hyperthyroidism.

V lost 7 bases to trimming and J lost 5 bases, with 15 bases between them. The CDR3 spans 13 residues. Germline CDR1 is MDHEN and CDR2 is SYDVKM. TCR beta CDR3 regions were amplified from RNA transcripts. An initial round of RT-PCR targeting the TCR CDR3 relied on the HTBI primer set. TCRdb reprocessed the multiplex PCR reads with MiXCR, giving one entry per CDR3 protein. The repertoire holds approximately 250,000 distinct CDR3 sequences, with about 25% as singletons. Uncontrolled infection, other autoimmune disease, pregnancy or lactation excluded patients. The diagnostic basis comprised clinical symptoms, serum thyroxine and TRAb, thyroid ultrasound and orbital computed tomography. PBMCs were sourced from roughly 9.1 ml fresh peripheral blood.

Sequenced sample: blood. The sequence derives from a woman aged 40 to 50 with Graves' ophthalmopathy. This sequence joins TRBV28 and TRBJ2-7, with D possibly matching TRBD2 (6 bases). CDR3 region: CASMVGGGDEQYF. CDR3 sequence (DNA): TGTGCCAGCATGGTGGGAGGTGGGGACGAGCAGTACTTC. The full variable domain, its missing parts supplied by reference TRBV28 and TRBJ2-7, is DVKVTQSSRYLVKRTGEKVFLECVQDMDHENMFWYRQDPGLGLRLIYFSYDVKMKEKGDIPEGYSVSREKKERFSLILESASTNQTSMYLCASMVGGGDEQYFGPGTRLTVT.